This T cell receptor (beta chain) was identified during a study of CD8 T cells in Susac syndrome. Whole-study findings and limits: A relatively small number of individuals underwent TCR sequencing and HLA analysis.

TEMRA cells were enriched by FACS, and CD4+ and CD8+ T cells were negatively isolated. The germline CDR1 and CDR2 sequences are DFQATT and SNEGSKA (reference sequence). The CDR3 consists of 14 residues. Trimming removed 0 bases at V and 1 base at J, with 8 bases between. Random hexamers were used to reverse transcribe the RNA input (roughly 0.5 to 1 ug). Multiplex immunoSEQ PCR targeted 54 Vbeta and 13 Jbeta TCR beta segments. Via MiXCR, TCRdb re-called the immunoSEQ multiplex PCR reads, giving one row per CDR3 protein. The table records approximately 200,000 distinct CDR3 sequences, about 95% of them present only once. About this clonotype: The antigen remains undetermined.

J is TRBJ2-3 and V is TRBV20-1; D ambiguous. The sample taken for sequencing was CD4+ T cells from PBMCs. This sequence originates from a human donor with multiple sclerosis. CDR3 DNA sequence: TGCAGTGCTAGAGATGGTAGGGGCACAGATACGCAGTATTTT. Its translation is CSARDGRGTDTQYF.